What follows are 23 T cell receptor beta chains derived from one specimen sequenced in a study of blood T cell repertoires in COVID-19. Profiled with immunoSEQ multiplex PCR; TCRdb holds only in-frame clones, not every one. The sample lists 150,000 to 200,000 clones; over 75% were seen once. Input material: peripheral blood. The receptors originated from a human donor in a cohort sampled during active COVID-19.

The rearrangement uses TRBV7-3 and TRBJ2-3; 7 positions match TRBD2. The CDR3 is made up of 15 amino acids. CDR1 SGHTA and CDR2 FQGTGA come from the germline V gene. V lost 1 base and J lost 5; bases outside the gene matches: 6. The CDR3 region is CASSLIGASGDTQYF. CDR3 coding DNA: TGTGCCAGCAGCTTAATTGGGGCTAGCGGAGATACGCAGTATTTT. Together with reference TRBV7-3 and TRBJ2-3, the CDR3 gives the full variable domain: GAGVSQTPSNKVTEKGKYVELRCDPISGHTALYWYRQSLGQGPEFLIYFQGTGAADDSGLPNDRFFAVRPEGSVSTLKIQRTERGDSAVYLCASSLIGASGDTQYFGPGTRLTVL.

This sequence joins TRBV7-9 and TRBJ1-2; 9 nucleotides match TRBD1. The V gene end was trimmed by 7 bases and the J gene end by 6 bases; junction bases not matched to a gene: 9. Germline loops: CDR1 SEHNR, CDR2 FQNEAQ (reference sequence). The CDR3 is made up of 14 amino acids. The CDR3 is CASTRIQGADGYTF. The DNA of the CDR3 is TGTGCCAGCACCAGAATACAGGGGGCCGATGGCTACACCTTC.

This chain uses TRBV27 with TRBJ1-2, with no clear D. Germline values: CDR1 MNHEY, CDR2 SMNVEV (reference sequence). Trimming took 4 bases from V and 8 from J, leaving 20 bases between them. The CDR3 loop spans 15 amino acids. CDR3 bases: TGTGCCAGCAGTTCCCCGCGGCGCCCTTCCCGGGGCTACACCTTC. Amino acid sequence: CASSSPRRPSRGYTF.

This chain links TRBV7-8 with TRBJ2-1; D is uncertain. Germline CDR1 is SGHVS and CDR2 is FQNEAQ. The CDR3 spans 15 residues. The V gene lost 1 base and the J gene lost 0 bases, with 7 bases spanning the gap. The DNA for the CDR3 is TGTGCCAGCAGCTTAGTGGAGAACTCCTACAATGAGCAGTTCTTC. It specifies CASSLVENSYNEQFF. Complete variable domain (other parts from reference TRBV7-8 and TRBJ2-1): GAGVSQSPRYKVAKRGQDVALRCDPISGHVSLFWYQQALGQGPEFLTYFQNEAQLDKSGLPSDRFFAERPEGSVSTLKIQRTQQEDSAVYLCASSLVENSYNEQFFGPGTRLTVL.

In this sample, this clone turned up a few times. The chain has TRBV10-3 and TRBJ1-1; TRBD1 might be the D (5 bases). Germline V gene sequence: CDR1 ENHRY, CDR2 SYGVKD. There are 15 residues in the CDR3. Between the trimmed V and J ends, which lost 3 bases and 4 bases, there was a span of 15 bases. The CDR3 spells CAISEGSGGITEAFF. The CDR3 DNA reads TGTGCCATCAGTGAAGGTTCGGGGGGGATCACTGAAGCTTTCTTT.

The gene calls are TRBV5-1 and TRBJ2-1; 9 nucleotides agree with TRBD1. V gave up 2 bases and J gave up 3 bases; unmatched junction bases: 3. Germline values: CDR1 SGHRS, CDR2 YFSETQ. This CDR3 is 15 amino acids long. CDR3 nucleotides: TGCGCCAGCAGCTTACCGGGACAGGGCTACAATGAGCAGTTCTTC. It translates to CASSLPGQGYNEQFF.

The chain recombines TRBV5-4 with TRBJ2-6; 7 nucleotides match TRBD1. CDR3 length: 17 amino acids. Germline assignment: CDR1 SGHNT and CDR2 YYREEE (reference sequence). V trimming: 5 bases; J trimming: 10 bases; junction bases outside the gene matches: 18. The CDR3 DNA is TGTGCCAGCAGTCCCCGGGACAGAGAAGTTTTTGGGAACGTCCTGACTTTC. Encoded protein: CASSPRDREVFGNVLTF.

The V call is TRBV3-1 (or the pseudogene TRBV3-2), the J call TRBJ2-5, with TRBD1 as a possible D gene (6 bases). This CDR3 spans 15 amino acids. The V gene lost 0 bases and the J gene lost 2 bases, with 10 bases spanning the gap. Per the germline V gene, CDR1 is LGHDT and CDR2 is YNNKEL (reference sequence). The CDR3 here is CASSQDLRGQETQYF. CDR3 nucleotides: TGTGCCAGCAGCCAAGATTTAAGGGGGCAAGAGACCCAGTACTTC.

Judged by abundance, this clone is medium-sized. The chain recombines TRBV3-1 (or the pseudogene TRBV3-2) with TRBJ2-1; 8 bases are shared with TRBD2. V gave up 1 base and J gave up 9 bases; unmatched junction bases: 11. The germline V gene encodes CDR1 LGHDT and CDR2 YNNKEL (reference sequence). This CDR3 comprises 16 residues. The CDR3 DNA reads as TGTGCCAGCAGCCAAGTTGAGACTAGCGTCCAGGGTGAGCAGTTCTTC. Protein sequence: CASSQVETSVQGEQFF.

The chain combines TRBV9 with TRBJ2-1; no clear D gene. The CDR3 is 12 residues long. Trimming removed 3 bases from V and 4 bases from J, with 5 bases in between. In germline, CDR1 is SGDLS, CDR2 YYNGEE. CDR3 sequence (DNA): TGTGCCAGCAGCGCCCTATACAATGAGCAGTTCTTC. Translating gives CASSALYNEQFF.

This clone occurred a few times. V is TRBV12-3 or TRBV12-4 and J is TRBJ1-1, with D unclear. Trimming removed 5 bases from V and 5 bases from J, with 12 bases in between. The CDR3 spans 13 residues. The CDR3 sequence is CASSLKSGTEAFF. The CDR3 DNA is TGTGCCAGCAGTCTCAAAAGCGGGACTGAAGCTTTCTTT.

The chain recombines TRBV5-1 with TRBJ2-1, with 9 bases fitting TRBD2. CDR1 is SGHRS and CDR2 is YFSETQ in the germline V gene. J was trimmed by 8 bases and V by 0 bases; bases with no gene match: 9. The CDR3 sequence is 16 residues long. CDR3 nucleotides: TGCGCCAGCAGCTTGGTAGCGGGAGATCGACGGGATGAGCAGTTCTTC. Protein sequence: CASSLVAGDRRDEQFF.

CDR3 residues: CASSAQGSGANVLTF. CDR3 in DNA: TGTGCCAGCAGCGCCCAGGGGTCAGGGGCCAACGTCCTGACTTTC. The genes are TRBV11-3 and TRBJ2-6; D may be TRBD1 (6 bases). The CDR3 consists of 15 residues. V lost 5 bases and J 4 bases, leaving 12 bases between the germline ends. Germline lookup yields CDR1 SGHNT and CDR2 YENEEA.

The gene calls are TRBV11-2 and TRBJ1-4; D is ambiguous. Germline V CDR1 and CDR2: SGHAT, FQNNGV. CDR3 size: 16 residues. The V end was cut by 5 bases, the J end by 4 bases, with 17 bases between. The CDR3 DNA reads as TGTGCCAGCAGCCCGCTGAGGGAAGGGATTAATGAAAAACTGTTTTTT. Translated: CASSPLREGINEKLFF.

The chain is built from TRBV19 and TRBJ1-2; D uncertain. Between the trimmed V and J ends, which lost 4 bases and 4 bases, there was a span of 4 bases. This CDR3 comprises 11 residues. From germline, CDR1 is LNHDA and CDR2 SQIVND (reference sequence). The CDR3 DNA sequence: TGTGCCAGTAGTAGGAGCTATGGCTACACCTTC. It translates to CASSRSYGYTF.

The chain couples TRBV6-2 or TRBV6-3 to TRBJ1-4; no reliable D call. V dropped 6 bases and J dropped 6 bases, with 20 bases sitting between them. CDR1 and CDR2 from the germline V gene are MNHEY and SVGEGT. There are 16 residues in the CDR3. The CDR3 protein is CASSYSGGPIYEKLFF. In nucleotides, the CDR3 is TGTGCCAGCAGCTATTCGGGAGGGCCGATATATGAAAAACTGTTTTTT.

J is TRBJ1-1 and V is TRBV2; a possible D gene is TRBD1 (6 bases). CDR3 length equals 14 residues. Germline loops: CDR1 SNHLY, CDR2 FYNNEI. Deletions cut 7 bases from V and 3 bases from J, with 15 bases between. CDR3 coding DNA: TGTGCCAGCAACGGGGGGCTTAGGGACACTGAAGCTTTCTTT. It translates to CASNGGLRDTEAFF.

The V gene is TRBV6-4, the J gene TRBJ2-7, with 11 bases that match TRBD1. This CDR3 has 20 amino acids. The J segment lost 5 bases and the V segment lost 7 bases, leaving 25 bases of the junction unmatched. Germline V gene lookup returns CDR1 MRHNA and CDR2 SNTAGT. This chain's CDR3 is CASKTPKMDRGRIGRHEQYF. CDR3 in DNA: TGTGCCAGCAAAACCCCTAAAATGGACAGGGGGCGGATCGGGAGGCACGAGCAGTACTTC.

The chain is built from TRBV7-2 and TRBJ2-3, with 7 nucleotides matching TRBD1. The CDR3 is made up of 16 amino acids. Germline trimming cut 1 base from V and 0 bases from J; bases unmatched to any gene: 4. Germline V gene lookup returns CDR1 SGHTA and CDR2 FQGNSA. The CDR3 region is CASSLGTGPSTDTQYF. The CDR3 coding sequence is TGTGCCAGCAGCTTAGGGACAGGACCTAGCACAGATACGCAGTATTTT.

The chain has TRBV25-1 and TRBJ1-1; perhaps TRBD1 as D (6 bases). The CDR3 loop spans 16 amino acids. Trimming took 5 bases from V and 1 from J, leaving 17 bases between them. CDR1 and CDR2 from the germline V gene are MGHDK and SYGVNS. CDR3: CASSTTWGPKNTEAFF. The CDR3 coding sequence is TGTGCCAGCAGTACCACTTGGGGGCCAAAGAACACTGAAGCTTTCTTT. The entire variable domain, with the rest obtained from reference TRBV25-1 and TRBJ1-1, is as follows: EADIYQTPRYLVIGTGKKITLECSQTMGHDKMYWYQQDPGMELHLIHYSYGVNSTEKGDLSSESTVSRIRTEHFPLTLESARPSHTSQYLCASSTTWGPKNTEAFFGQGTRLTVV.

A word on this clone: A single base separates this from a much larger clone, so it may be a read error. Other DNA variants within this sample encode the same CDR3. The V call is TRBV5-1, the J call TRBJ1-2, with TRBD1 as a possible D gene (5 bases). Trimming removed 4 bases at V and 7 bases at J, with 17 bases between. The CDR3 length is 14 residues. Germline assignment: CDR1 SGHRS and CDR2 YFSETQ. The CDR3 sequence: CASSLAQGAGGYTF. CDR3 nucleotide sequence: TGCGCCAGCAGCCTTGCACAAGGGGCAGGTGGCTACACCTTC.

This chain links TRBV5-6 with TRBJ1-4, with 12 bases matching TRBD1. J was trimmed by 9 bases and V by 5 bases; bases with no gene match: 8. CDR3 length: 15 amino acids. Germline CDR1 is SGHDT and CDR2 is YYEEEE. CDR3 in DNA: TGTGCCAGCAGTTTTGGAGGGACAGGGGGCCAAAAACTGTTTTTT. This translates into CASSFGGTGGQKLFF.

This clone showed up just a few times. This chain links TRBV19 with TRBJ1-6; D remains ambiguous. CDR1 and CDR2 from the germline V gene are LNHDA and SQIVND (reference sequence). Trimming stripped 9 bases from V and 0 bases from J, with 9 bases between. This CDR3 has 14 amino acids. The CDR3 sequence: CASAESSYNSPLHF. The CDR3 DNA reads TGTGCCAGCGCGGAGAGCTCCTATAATTCACCCCTCCACTTT.